A selection of T cell receptor beta chains follows, all from one sample in a study of blood T cell repertoires in COVID-19. The repertoire was sequenced with immunoSEQ multiplex PCR; TCRdb's copy has only in-frame clones and lacks some. Here the sample spans approximately 330,000 clones, almost 90% being singletons. The sequenced material came from peripheral blood. These receptors all stem from a woman aged 35 to 49 with COVID-19, enrolled during active disease. CDR3s include the opening cysteine and the closing phenylalanine or tryptophan. A D gene is named only where the DNA matches it firmly. The size field is filled for only some rows; it gives once, few, many or a size class.

NA | TRBJ1-2 | TRBV4-3 | NA | CASSHTLWGGTYGYTF | TGCGCCAGCAGCCACACTCTTTGGGGGGGGACTTATGGCTACACCTTC
NA | TRBJ2-7 | TRBV7-9 | NA | CASSLPGGQEQYF | TGTGCCAGCAGCTTGCCAGGAGGGCAAGAGCAGTACTTC
NA | TRBJ1-1 | TRBV19 | NA | CASSIDPQGLNTEAFF | TGTGCCAGTAGTATAGATCCACAGGGCTTGAACACTGAAGCTTTCTTT
NA | TRBJ1-2 | TRBV29-1 | NA | CSVGGRAYGYTF | TGCAGCGTTGGGGGCAGGGCTTATGGCTACACCTTC
TRBD1 | TRBJ2-7 | TRBV2 | NA | CASSESMGQGGYEQYF | TGTGCCAGCAGTGAATCGATGGGACAGGGGGGCTACGAGCAGTACTTC
NA | TRBJ1-1 | TRBV30 | NA | CAWTPVAGANTEAFF | TGTGCCTGGACCCCGGTGGCCGGAGCCAACACTGAAGCTTTCTTT
NA | TRBJ1-5 | TRBV19 | NA | CASSIRGGQPQHF | TGTGCCAGTAGTATAAGGGGGGGCCAGCCCCAGCATTTT
NA | TRBJ1-2 | TRBV7-2 | NA | CASSLYAGALGEGYTF | TGTGCCAGCAGCTTATATGCAGGGGCACTAGGGGAGGGCTACACCTTC
NA | TRBJ1-3 | TRBV7-9 | NA | CASSLSTGNTIYF | TGTGCCAGCAGCTTATCCACTGGAAACACCATATATTTT
NA | TRBJ1-1 | TRBV28 | NA | CASSLSWGRGTEAFF | TGTGCCAGCAGTTTATCTTGGGGGCGGGGGACTGAAGCTTTCTTT
NA | TRBJ2-2 | TRBV19 | NA | CASSILQGNTGELFF | TGTGCCAGTAGTATTTTACAGGGGAACACCGGGGAGCTGTTTTTT
TRBD1 | TRBJ1-5 | TRBV28 | NA | CASSSTGGYSNQPQHF | TGTGCCAGCAGCTCAACAGGGGGATATAGCAATCAGCCCCAGCATTTT
NA | TRBJ1-1 | TRBV19 | NA | CASSIILTLGRPTEAFF | TGTGCCAGTAGTATAATACTGACATTGGGCCGGCCCACTGAAGCTTTCTTT
NA | TRBJ1-1 | TRBV9 | few | CASSVAPSTEAFF | TGTGCCAGCAGCGTAGCCCCCTCCACTGAAGCTTTCTTT
TRBD1 | TRBJ1-5 | TRBV6-7 | NA | CASKKGTGLTWGHQPQHF | TGTGCCAGCAAAAAAGGGACAGGGTTAACCTGGGGGCATCAGCCCCAGCATTTT
TRBD1 | TRBJ1-2 | TRBV4-3 | NA | CASSQEDRDYGYTF | TGCGCCAGCAGCCAAGAGGACAGGGACTATGGCTACACCTTC
TRBD2 | TRBJ2-7 | TRBV2 | NA | CASSPASGSVYEQYF | TGTGCCAGCAGCCCGGCTAGCGGGAGCGTGTACGAGCAGTACTTC
TRBD1 | TRBJ1-2 | TRBV12-3/TRBV12-4 | NA | CASSLQGIYGYTF | TGTGCCAGCAGCCTACAGGGGATCTATGGCTACACCTTC
NA | TRBJ2-7 | TRBV15 | few | CATSRGGSPEGQYF | TGTGCCACCAGCAGAGGGGGTTCCCCAGAGGGGCAGTACTTC
NA | TRBJ1-5 | TRBV4-1 | NA | CASSQESISNQPQHF | TGCGCCAGCAGCCAAGAGAGCATCAGCAATCAGCCCCAGCATTTT
NA | TRBJ2-5 | TRBV18 | NA | CASSPNREETQYF | TGTGCCAGCTCACCTAACAGGGAAGAGACCCAGTACTTC
NA | TRBJ1-1 | TRBV4-3 | NA | CASSQQSQENTEAFF | TGCGCCAGCAGCCAGCAATCACAGGAGAACACTGAAGCTTTCTTT
NA | TRBJ2-6 | TRBV6-4 | NA | CASREVGANVLTF | TGTGCCAGCAGGGAGGTTGGGGCCAACGTCCTGACTTTC
NA | TRBJ2-7 | TRBV19 | NA | CASSSARLTYEQYF | TGTGCCAGTAGTAGTGCTAGGTTAACCTACGAGCAGTACTTC
TRBD1 | TRBJ1-1 | TRBV7-2 | NA | CASSLDLSQGGSTEAFF | TGTGCCAGCAGCTTAGACCTATCTCAGGGGGGAAGCACTGAAGCTTTCTTT
TRBD1 | TRBJ1-2 | TRBV12-3/TRBV12-4 | NA | CASSPQRTGTTF | TGTGCCAGCAGTCCTCAACGGACAGGGACCACCTTC
NA | TRBJ2-2 | TRBV5-1 | NA | CASSLRQDANTGELFF | TGCGCCAGCAGCCTTAGACAGGACGCGAACACCGGGGAGCTGTTTTTT
TRBD2 | TRBJ2-3 | TRBV2 | NA | CASSEAGSGGPSTDTQYF | TGTGCCAGCAGTGAAGCAGGTAGCGGGGGGCCCTCCACAGATACGCAGTATTTT
TRBD1 | TRBJ1-5 | TRBV28 | NA | CASRFQGQGLGQPQHF | TGTGCCAGCAGATTTCAAGGACAGGGGTTAGGTCAGCCCCAGCATTTT
TRBD1 | TRBJ2-3 | TRBV6-5 | NA | CASSYSRGQGARHF | TGTGCCAGCAGTTACTCACGGGGACAGGGGGCCCGGCATTTT
TRBD1 | TRBJ1-6 | TRBV2 | once | CASGGQGASPLHF | TGTGCCAGCGGGGGACAGGGTGCTTCACCCCTCCACTTT
NA | TRBJ1-3 | TRBV6-5 | NA | CASTNSGAIYF | TGTGCCAGCACTAACTCAGGGGCCATATATTTT
NA | TRBJ1-1 | TRBV15 | NA | CATSRLLGEAFF | TGTGCCACCAGCAGACTACTCGGGGAAGCTTTCTTT
NA | TRBJ1-5 | TRBV4-2 | NA | CASSQELRGGGNQPQHF | TGTGCCAGCAGCCAAGAACTCAGAGGAGGGGGCAATCAGCCCCAGCATTTT
NA | TRBJ2-1 | TRBV7-2 | NA | CASSIQGPGAYNEQFF | TGTGCCAGCAGCATCCAAGGACCGGGAGCATACAATGAGCAGTTCTTC